This T cell receptor beta chain was sequenced for a study of blood T cell repertoires in COVID-19. For the study at large: From the United States, Italy and Spain came samples of acute and convalescent COVID-19. T cells, B-cell-depleted T cells, or PBMCs provided the cDNA or gDNA that served as material.

Generated by immunoSEQ multiplex PCR, the TCRdb table keeps only in-frame clones and is missing some. The table shows 310,000 or so clones, with approximately 86% occurring only once. This CDR3 is 19 amino acids long. The V and J ends lost 4 bases and 0 bases, in that order; junction bases with no gene match: 11. In germline, CDR1 is MGHRA, CDR2 YSYEKL. J is TRBJ1-5 and V is TRBV4-1; TRBD1 matches at 11 bases. Specimen: peripheral blood. The clonotype was recovered from a man in his sixties or seventies with acute or convalescent COVID-19. The CDR3 loop is CASSPPLGQGAVSNQPQHF. The CDR3, as DNA: TGCGCCAGCAGCCCACCACTAGGACAGGGGGCAGTTAGCAATCAGCCCCAGCATTTT.